This TCR beta chain was sequenced for a study of PD-1 blockade in classical Hodgkin lymphoma. General study points: Before treatment, TCR diversity in newly diagnosed patients was reportedly lower than in healthy donors.

Points on this clone: Antigen: not known.

Profiling relied on immunoSEQ multiplex PCR, and the TCRdb table lists in-frame clones only, not all of them. The data hold under 30,000 clones, with around 80% observed a single time. Relapses following autologous stem cell transplantation were seen in all patients, with brentuximab vedotin exposure varying. Each best response was a complete response, a partial response or progressive disease. Germline V gene lookup returns CDR1 MNHNS and CDR2 SASEGT. The CDR3 covers 11 residues. V shed 1 base, J shed 15 bases, and the junction held 0 bases outside the gene matches. This clonotype was obtained from a human donor with classical Hodgkin lymphoma. This specimen consisted of peripheral blood mononuclear cells (PBMCs), obtained before the second cycle of nivolumab. V and J are TRBV6-1 and TRBJ2-1, with 10 nucleotides matching TRBD2. CDR3 in amino acids: CASSEVAGGFF. The CDR3 DNA reads TGTGCCAGCAGTGAAGTAGCGGGGGGGTTCTTC.